This T cell receptor beta chain derives from a study of human T cells and chemical hapten exposure. Each CDR3 protein gets one entry after TCRdb re-called the RACE reads with MiXCR. This table has 150,000 to 200,000 distinct CDR3 sequences, roughly a quarter appearing once. Indicated time point: patch test 3, about 24 weeks after DPC sensitization. Treatment denoted: therapeutic diphenylcyclopropenone sensitization with weekly scalp DPC. The starting material was whole blood, obtained in connection with sensitization to the hapten diphenylcyclopropenone (DPC). The source is a woman aged 18-29 years with alopecia areata. Some clones in this sample may be carry-over from other donors' samples.

The CDR3 sequence: CASSPGGQQETQYF. The CDR3 DNA follows: TGTGCCAGCAGTCCCGGAGGGCAACAAGAGACCCAGTACTTC. The chain employs TRBV6-2 or TRBV6-3 and TRBJ2-5, with D perhaps TRBD2 (6 bases). The CDR3 runs to 14 residues. CDR1 and CDR2 (germline): MNHEY, SVGEGT. V dropped 5 bases and J dropped 2 bases, with 12 bases sitting between them.